The T cell receptor (beta chain) under discussion was sequenced for a study of T cells expressing NK-cell markers. Study-wide background: According to the study, TCR beta repertoires originated from sorted CD3+CD56+NKG2C+, CD3+CD56+NKG2C- and CD3+CD56-NKG2C+ T cells. Study findings and constraints: Dominant NKG2C+ clonotype frequencies of 1.0-7.0% of CD8+ T cells were measured in over 5 donors. HCMV specificity of expanded NKG2C+ T cell clones remained unclear.

Germline CDR1 reads MNHEY; CDR2 reads SMNVEV (reference sequence). The CDR3 sequence is 14 residues long. A word on this clonotype: Its target is not known.

Synthesis of TCR beta cDNA relied on 5'RACE template switching carrying UMIs. For each CDR3 protein, TCRdb gives one entry from its re-call of the 5' RACE reads, without DNA. The sample totals more than 250,000 distinct CDR3 sequences. The sequenced sample was blood T cells: a sorted CD56 or NKG2C T cell subset, CD4+ or CD8+ T cells, or bulk PBMC T cells (not recorded which). The TCR was taken from a man aged 18 to 30 in good health. The rearrangement joins TRBV27 to TRBJ2-1. Here the CDR3 reads CASSFTWQWVEQFF.